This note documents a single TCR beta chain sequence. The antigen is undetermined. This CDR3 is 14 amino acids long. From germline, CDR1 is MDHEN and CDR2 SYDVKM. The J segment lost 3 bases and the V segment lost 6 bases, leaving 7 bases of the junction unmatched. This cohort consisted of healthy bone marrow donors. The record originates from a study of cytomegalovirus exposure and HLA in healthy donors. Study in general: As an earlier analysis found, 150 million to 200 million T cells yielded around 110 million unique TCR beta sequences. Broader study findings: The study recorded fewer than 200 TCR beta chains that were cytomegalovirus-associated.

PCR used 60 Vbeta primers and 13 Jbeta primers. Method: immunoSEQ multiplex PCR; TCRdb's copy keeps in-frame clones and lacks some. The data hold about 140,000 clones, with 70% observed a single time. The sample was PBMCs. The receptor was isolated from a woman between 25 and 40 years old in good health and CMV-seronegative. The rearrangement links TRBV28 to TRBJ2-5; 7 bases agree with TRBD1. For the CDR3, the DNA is TGTGCCAGCAGCTCCGGGACAGCAAAAGAGACCCAGTACTTC. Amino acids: CASSSGTAKETQYF.